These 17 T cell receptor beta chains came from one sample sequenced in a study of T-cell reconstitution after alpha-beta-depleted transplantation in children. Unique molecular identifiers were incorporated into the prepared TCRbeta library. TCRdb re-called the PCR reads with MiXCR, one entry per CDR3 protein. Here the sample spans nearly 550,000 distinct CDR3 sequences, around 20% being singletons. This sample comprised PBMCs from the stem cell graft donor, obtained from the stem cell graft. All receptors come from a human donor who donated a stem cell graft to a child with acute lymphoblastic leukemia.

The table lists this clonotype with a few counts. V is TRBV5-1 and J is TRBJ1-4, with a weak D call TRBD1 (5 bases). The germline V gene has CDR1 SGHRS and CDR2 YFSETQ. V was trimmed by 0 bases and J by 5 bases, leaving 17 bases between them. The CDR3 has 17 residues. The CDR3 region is CASSLEAGLKGNEKLFF. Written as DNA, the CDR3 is TGCGCCAGCAGCTTGGAGGCGGGCCTTAAGGGGAATGAAAAACTGTTTTTT.

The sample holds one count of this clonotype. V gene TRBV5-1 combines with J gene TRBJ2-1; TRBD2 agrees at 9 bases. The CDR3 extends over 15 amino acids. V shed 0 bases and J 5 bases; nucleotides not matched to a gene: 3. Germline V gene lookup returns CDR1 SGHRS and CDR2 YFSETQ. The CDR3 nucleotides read TGCGCCAGCAGCTTGGAAGTAGCGGGGGACAATGAGCAGTTCTTC. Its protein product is CASSLEVAGDNEQFF.

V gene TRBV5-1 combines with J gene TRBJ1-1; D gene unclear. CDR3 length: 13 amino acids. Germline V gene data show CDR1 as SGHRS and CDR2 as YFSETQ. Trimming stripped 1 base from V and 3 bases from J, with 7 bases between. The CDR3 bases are TGCGCCAGCAGCTTGAGGTTGGACACTGAAGCTTTCTTT. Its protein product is CASSLRLDTEAFF. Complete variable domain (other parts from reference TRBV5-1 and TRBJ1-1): KAGVTQTPRYLIKTRGQQVTLSCSPISGHRSVSWYQQTPGQGLQFLFEYFSETQRNKGNFPGRFSGRQFSNSRSEMNVSTLELGDSALYLCASSLRLDTEAFFGQGTRLTVV.

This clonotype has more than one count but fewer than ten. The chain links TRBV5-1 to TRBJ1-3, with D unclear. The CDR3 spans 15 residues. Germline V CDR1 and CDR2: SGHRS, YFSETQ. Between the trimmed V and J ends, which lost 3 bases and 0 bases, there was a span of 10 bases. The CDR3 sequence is CASSSDADSGNTIYF. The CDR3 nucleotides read TGCGCCAGCAGCTCGGACGCCGACTCTGGAAACACCATATATTTT.

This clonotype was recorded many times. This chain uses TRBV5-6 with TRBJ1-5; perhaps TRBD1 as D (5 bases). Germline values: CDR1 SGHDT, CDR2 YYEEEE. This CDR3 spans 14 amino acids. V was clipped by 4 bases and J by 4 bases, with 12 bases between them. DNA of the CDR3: TGTGCCAGCAGCCGGGGCGGGGGTAATCAGCCCCAGCATTTT. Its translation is CASSRGGGNQPQHF.

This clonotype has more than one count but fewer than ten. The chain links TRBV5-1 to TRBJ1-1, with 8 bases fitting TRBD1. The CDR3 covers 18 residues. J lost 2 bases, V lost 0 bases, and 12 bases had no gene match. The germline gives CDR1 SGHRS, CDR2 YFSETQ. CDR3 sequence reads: CASSLAPGQATENTEAFF. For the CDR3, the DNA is TGCGCCAGCAGCTTGGCCCCGGGACAGGCAACAGAAAACACTGAAGCTTTCTTT.

The CDR3 sequence: CASSRFIAVTSTDTQYF. As DNA, the CDR3 is TGCGCCAGCAGCCGTTTTATCGCGGTGACTAGCACAGATACGCAGTATTTT. The chain employs TRBV4-1 and TRBJ2-3; D gene unclear. Germline V gene sequence: CDR1 MGHRA, CDR2 YSYEKL. This CDR3 spans 17 amino acids. Trimming took off 4 bases at V and 0 bases at J, with 17 bases between the two ends.

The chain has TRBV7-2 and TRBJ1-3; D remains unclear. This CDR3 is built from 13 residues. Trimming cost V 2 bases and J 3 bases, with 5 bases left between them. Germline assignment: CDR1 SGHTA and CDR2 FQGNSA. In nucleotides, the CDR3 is TGTGCCAGCAGCTTATCTTTTGGAAACACCATATATTTT. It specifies CASSLSFGNTIYF.

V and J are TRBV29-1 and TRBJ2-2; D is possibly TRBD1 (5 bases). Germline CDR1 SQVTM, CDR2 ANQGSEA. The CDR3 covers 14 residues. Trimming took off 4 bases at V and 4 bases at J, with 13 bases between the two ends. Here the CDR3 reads CSVGQGALTGELFF. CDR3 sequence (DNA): TGCAGCGTTGGTCAAGGGGCCCTCACCGGGGAGCTGTTTTTT.

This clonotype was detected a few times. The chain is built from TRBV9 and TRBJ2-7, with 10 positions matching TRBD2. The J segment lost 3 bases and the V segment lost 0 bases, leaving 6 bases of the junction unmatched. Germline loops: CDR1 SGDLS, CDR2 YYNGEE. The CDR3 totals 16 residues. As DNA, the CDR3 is TGTGCCAGCAGCGTAGACTGGACTAGCGGATACTACGAGCAGTACTTC. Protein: CASSVDWTSGYYEQYF.

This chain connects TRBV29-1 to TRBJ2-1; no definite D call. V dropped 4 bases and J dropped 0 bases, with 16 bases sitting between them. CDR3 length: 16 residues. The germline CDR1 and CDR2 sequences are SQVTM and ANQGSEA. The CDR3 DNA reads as TGCAGCGTTGCGGCAACACTACCCGTCTCCTACAATGAGCAGTTCTTC. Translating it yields CSVAATLPVSYNEQFF.

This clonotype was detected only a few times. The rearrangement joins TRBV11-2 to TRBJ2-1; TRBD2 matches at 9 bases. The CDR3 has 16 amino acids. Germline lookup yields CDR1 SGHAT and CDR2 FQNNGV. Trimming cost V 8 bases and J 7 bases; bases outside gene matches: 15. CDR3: CASVRTSARRVNEQFF. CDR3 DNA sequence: TGTGCCAGCGTCCGGACTAGCGCGCGGAGGGTAAATGAGCAGTTCTTC.

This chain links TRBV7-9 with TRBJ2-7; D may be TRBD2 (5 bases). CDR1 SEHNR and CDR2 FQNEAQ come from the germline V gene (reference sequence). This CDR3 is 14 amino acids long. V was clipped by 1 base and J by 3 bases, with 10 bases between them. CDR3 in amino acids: CASSLGRLGYEQYF. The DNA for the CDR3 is TGTGCCAGCAGCTTAGGGAGGCTGGGCTACGAGCAGTACTTC.

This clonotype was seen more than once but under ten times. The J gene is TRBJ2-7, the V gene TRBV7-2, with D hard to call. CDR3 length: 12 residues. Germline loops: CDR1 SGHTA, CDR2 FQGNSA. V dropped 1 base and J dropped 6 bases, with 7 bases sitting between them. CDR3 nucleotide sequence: TGTGCCAGCAGCTTAGTATGGTCCGAGCAGTACTTC. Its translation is CASSLVWSEQYF.

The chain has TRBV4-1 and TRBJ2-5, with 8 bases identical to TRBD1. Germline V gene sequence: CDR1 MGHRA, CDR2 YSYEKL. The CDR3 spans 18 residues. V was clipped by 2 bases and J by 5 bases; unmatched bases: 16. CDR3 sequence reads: CASSQPPRTGIGRETQYF. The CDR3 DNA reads TGCGCCAGCAGCCAACCTCCCCGGACAGGGATCGGCCGGGAGACCCAGTACTTC.

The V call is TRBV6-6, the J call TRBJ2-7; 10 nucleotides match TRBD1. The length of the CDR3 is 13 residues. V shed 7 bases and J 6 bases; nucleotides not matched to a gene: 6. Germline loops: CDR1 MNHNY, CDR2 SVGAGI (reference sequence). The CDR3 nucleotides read TGTGCCAGCACCCTGACAGGGGGCATCGAGCAGTACTTC. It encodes CASTLTGGIEQYF.

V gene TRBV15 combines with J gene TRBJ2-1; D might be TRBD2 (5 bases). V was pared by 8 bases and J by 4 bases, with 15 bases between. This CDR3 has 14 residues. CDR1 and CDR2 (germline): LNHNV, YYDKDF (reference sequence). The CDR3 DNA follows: TGTGCCACCGGAGCGGAGGAATTTTACAATGAGCAGTTCTTC. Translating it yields CATGAEEFYNEQFF.